This T cell receptor beta chain was sequenced during a study of T cell responses to AZD1222 COVID-19 vaccine. Study results and limitations: The study found Spike-specific TCR breadth and depth rose after two AZD1222 doses.

Measured with immunoSEQ multiplex PCR; TCRdb has only the in-frame clones, and not every one. The sample has around 99,000 clones, roughly nine tenths seen once. Concerning this clone itself: What it recognizes is unknown.

The V gene's germline CDR1 is LGHDT and CDR2 YNNKEL (reference sequence). The CDR3 has 12 residues. Trimming took off 0 bases at V and 7 bases at J, with 4 bases between the two ends. This receptor was identified in an adult who received the AZD1222 COVID-19 vaccine. The gene calls are TRBV3-1 (or the pseudogene TRBV3-2) and TRBJ1-5; D is ambiguous. Sequences were derived from peripheral blood, sampled 28 days after the second AZD1222 dose. The CDR3 DNA is TGTGCCAGCAGCCAAGACCAGCAGCCCCAGCATTTT. Protein product: CASSQDQQPQHF.